The TCR beta chain described here comes from a study of memory CD8 T cells in hepatitis C reinfection. Study context: HCV reinfection meant a positive HCV RNA test after two negative tests at least 60 days apart. Late or post reinfection samples were taken 12 to 24 weeks after detection.

Time point specified: late/post reinfection, 12 to 24 weeks after detection. TCR sequencing was done directly ex vivo on sorted cells, without expansion in vitro. The Montreal HEPCO cohort supplied donors who inject drugs. Total naive CD8 T cells were sorted as viable CD3+ CD8+ CD45RO- cells from a couple of donors. Libraries were prepared by immunoSEQ multiplex PCR; TCRdb keeps only in-frame clonotypes and omits some of them. The top ten hold 0.72% of the sample, which has about 43,000 clones, 75% to 90% seen once. This clone was observed once. Germline assignment: CDR1 SEHNR and CDR2 FQNEAQ (reference sequence). The CDR3 has 15 residues. The V end lost 3 bases, the J end lost 2 bases, and 14 bases lay between the germline ends.

The sample was naive CD8+ T cells sorted from blood. The TCR sequence derives from a man in his late teens or twenties with hepatitis C virus infection. The V and J genes are TRBV7-9 and TRBJ2-7; D not resolved. DNA for the CDR3: TGTGCCAGCAGCTTTGGGCCCACTTCTACCTACGAGCAGTACTTC. Residues: CASSFGPTSTYEQYF.